This is a list of T cell receptor beta chains from one sample in a study of cytomegalovirus exposure and HLA in healthy donors. The protocol was immunoSEQ multiplex PCR, while the TCRdb copy is restricted to in-frame clones and leaves out a portion. This listing includes some 28,000 clones. Input material: PBMCs. These receptors originate from a young man in good health and CMV-seronegative. The CDR3 runs from the conserved cysteine through the conserved F or W. The D gene is left open where the match is weak. For some rows the clone size is stated as once, few or many, or as a class when expanded; others skip it.

-,TRBV4-3,TRBD1,TRBJ1-2,CASSQFLFGQGAASNYGYTF,TGCGCCAGCAGCCAATTCCTCTTCGGACAGGGGGCTGCAAGTAACTATGGCTACACCTTC
-,TRBV30,-,TRBJ1-2,CAWSAGQNYGYTF,TGTGCCTGGAGTGCTGGACAGAACTATGGCTACACCTTC
-,TRBV7-9,-,TRBJ2-7,CASSLPTTQPSYEQYF,TGTGCCAGCAGCTTACCCACCACACAACCATCTTACGAGCAGTACTTC
-,TRBV18,TRBD1,TRBJ1-2,CASSPGQDYGYTF,TGTGCCAGCTCACCGGGACAGGACTATGGCTACACCTTC
-,TRBV27,TRBD2,TRBJ2-1,CASSLSGLSHHEQFF,TGTGCCAGCAGTTTATCGGGACTAAGCCACCATGAGCAGTTCTTC
-,TRBV18,-,TRBJ1-2,CASSPGGVDYGYTF,TGTGCCAGCTCACCTGGGGGCGTCGACTATGGCTACACCTTC
-,TRBV5-8,-,TRBJ1-1,CASSLEQTYTEAFF,TGTGCCAGCAGCTTGGAACAGACATACACTGAAGCTTTCTTT
-,TRBV27,TRBD2,TRBJ2-3,CASSWLPAGGTDTQYF,TGTGCCAGCAGTTGGCTTCCAGCGGGAGGCACAGATACGCAGTATTTT
-,TRBV30,-,TRBJ2-1,CAWILQGTPYNEQFF,TGTGCCTGGATTCTGCAGGGGACCCCCTACAATGAGCAGTTCTTC
-,TRBV5-4,-,TRBJ2-7,CASSLEYPPGTYEQYF,TGTGCCAGCAGCTTGGAGTACCCCCCGGGAACGTACGAGCAGTACTTC
-,TRBV6-5,TRBD2,TRBJ2-3,CASSMQRGTDTQYF,TGTGCCAGCAGTATGCAGCGGGGGACAGATACGCAGTATTTT
-,TRBV7-9,TRBD1,TRBJ1-1,CASSFGTVNTEAFF,TGTGCCAGCAGCTTCGGGACAGTGAACACTGAAGCTTTCTTT
medium-sized,TRBV6-4,TRBD1,TRBJ2-6,CASSDGAGGSGANVLTF,TGTGCCAGCAGTGACGGGGCAGGGGGTTCTGGGGCCAACGTCCTGACTTTC
-,TRBV5-4,TRBD2,TRBJ2-2,CASSLLAGGPGELFF,TGTGCCAGCAGCCTACTAGCGGGAGGGCCCGGGGAGCTGTTTTTT
-,TRBV5-1,TRBD1,TRBJ1-5,CASSFTGTGEPQHF,TGCGCCAGCAGCTTTACCGGGACAGGGGAGCCCCAGCATTTT
-,TRBV6-5,-,TRBJ1-3,CASSYSGRALGNTIYF,TGTGCCAGCAGTTACTCGGGCAGGGCCTTAGGAAACACCATATATTTT
-,TRBV28,-,TRBJ2-3,CASSGRPNTDTQYF,TGTGCCAGTTCGGGGAGGCCGAACACAGATACGCAGTATTTT
-,TRBV13,-,TRBJ2-7,CASSRGTARSYEQYF,TGTGCCAGCAGCCGGGGGACCGCTCGCTCCTACGAGCAGTACTTC
-,TRBV27,-,TRBJ1-1,CASKGAEPNTEAFF,TGTGCCAGCAAGGGAGCGGAACCGAACACTGAAGCTTTCTTT
-,TRBV5-8,TRBD2,TRBJ2-3,CASSPDFAGAGEGTQYF,TGTGCCAGCAGCCCCGACTTTGCGGGAGCGGGGGAGGGAACGCAGTATTTT
-,TRBV28,TRBD2,TRBJ2-1,CASPSRLARHEQFF,TGTGCCAGCCCATCGCGACTAGCGCGTCATGAGCAGTTCTTC
-,TRBV29-1,-,TRBJ2-1,CSVNSVNEQFF,TGCAGCGTTAACAGTGTAAATGAGCAGTTCTTC
-,TRBV4-1,-,TRBJ2-7,CASSQDLGFTLNEQYF,TGCGCCAGCAGCCAAGATCTCGGGTTTACTCTCAACGAGCAGTACTTC
-,TRBV5-1,TRBD1,TRBJ2-5,CATNTGVVGETQYF,TGCGCGACCAATACAGGGGTAGTGGGAGAGACCCAGTACTTC
-,TRBV5-1,-,TRBJ2-5,CASSLEEGTAQYF,TGCGCCAGCAGCTTGGAGGAGGGGACGGCCCAGTACTTC
-,TRBV19,-,TRBJ2-5,CASSIERSETQYF,TGTGCCAGTAGTATAGAGAGGAGCGAGACCCAGTACTTC
-,TRBV18,-,TRBJ1-2,CASSPRREIDGYTF,TGTGCCAGCTCACCACGCAGGGAAATTGACGGCTACACCTTC
-,TRBV7-8,-,TRBJ2-7,CASSATFYEQYF,TGTGCCAGCAGCGCTACGTTTTACGAGCAGTACTTC
-,TRBV7-9,-,TRBJ1-2,CASNRGGDYGYTF,TGTGCCAGCAACCGTGGGGGGGACTATGGCTACACCTTC
-,TRBV18,-,TRBJ2-1,CASSQILDNEQFF,TGTGCCAGCTCACAGATACTCGACAATGAGCAGTTCTTC
-,TRBV18,TRBD1,TRBJ2-7,CASSLGQGEYEQYF,TGTGCCAGCTCACTCGGACAGGGGGAATACGAGCAGTACTTC
-,TRBV10-1,-,TRBJ2-7,CASSESRVNRNYEQYF,TGCGCCAGCAGTGAATCCAGGGTTAATCGTAACTACGAGCAGTACTTC
-,TRBV5-1,-,TRBJ1-1,CASRVAGPNTEAFF,TGCGCCAGCAGAGTGGCAGGCCCGAACACTGAAGCTTTCTTT
-,TRBV6-1,-,TRBJ2-7,CASRSSLAYEQYF,TGTGCCAGCAGATCGTCCCTTGCCTACGAGCAGTACTTC
-,TRBV5-6,TRBD1,TRBJ2-1,CASSETGTGVIGKFF,TGTGCCAGCAGTGAAACCGGGACAGGGGTTATCGGGAAGTTCTTC
-,TRBV29-1,TRBD2,TRBJ2-3,CSVWLAGGTQYF,TGCAGCGTTTGGCTAGCGGGAGGTACGCAGTATTTT
-,TRBV28,-,TRBJ2-2,CASPDIHTGELFF,TGTGCCAGCCCGGACATACACACCGGGGAGCTGTTTTTT
-,TRBV18,TRBD2,TRBJ2-1,CASSPWTSEGDEQFF,TGTGCCAGCTCACCTTGGACTAGCGAGGGAGATGAGCAGTTCTTC
-,TRBV4-1,-,TRBJ2-3,CASSQDTASEEADTQYF,TGCGCCAGCAGCCAAGATACGGCTAGCGAGGAGGCAGATACGCAGTATTTT
-,TRBV7-8,TRBD1,TRBJ1-2,CASNPIRDRAPYTF,TGTGCCAGCAACCCTATCCGGGACAGGGCCCCCTACACCTTC
-,TRBV4-3,TRBD1,TRBJ1-4,CASSQDRGTGGEKLFF,TGCGCCAGCAGCCAAGATAGGGGGACAGGGGGGGAAAAACTGTTTTTT
-,TRBV7-2,-,TRBJ1-3,CASSLQGSASGNTIYF,TGTGCCAGCAGCTTACAGGGTTCTGCCTCTGGAAACACCATATATTTT
-,TRBV5-4,-,TRBJ2-5,CASSGLEETQYF,TGTGCCAGCTCTGGTCTAGAAGAGACCCAGTACTTC
-,TRBV30,TRBD1,TRBJ1-6,CAWSVRAGGRGSSPLHF,TGTGCCTGGAGTGTACGGGCCGGGGGCAGGGGGAGTTCACCCCTCCACTTT
-,TRBV11-2,TRBD1,TRBJ2-4,CASSPRGTGSNIQYF,TGTGCCAGCAGCCCGAGGGGGACAGGGTCAAACATTCAGTACTTC
-,TRBV6-1,-,TRBJ1-1,CASSEASGRYMNTEAFF,TGTGCCAGCAGTGAAGCCTCAGGGAGGTACATGAACACTGAAGCTTTCTTT
-,TRBV5-1,TRBD1,TRBJ1-4,CASSSGQGGEKLFF,TGCGCCAGCAGCTCGGGACAGGGGGGCGAAAAACTGTTTTTT
-,TRBV5-1,-,TRBJ2-1,CASSLTSGLNNEQFF,TGCGCCAGCAGCTTGACGAGCGGGCTAAACAATGAGCAGTTCTTC
-,TRBV18,-,TRBJ2-7,CASSPAGQRSYEQYF,TGTGCCAGCTCACCTGCTGGGCAGAGATCCTACGAGCAGTACTTC
-,TRBV7-2,-,TRBJ1-2,CASSSGRGGYTF,TGTGCCAGCAGCTCCGGACGGGGAGGCTACACCTTC
-,TRBV27,-,TRBJ2-7,CASSSLGAVYEQYF,TGTGCCAGCAGTTCTTTGGGGGCAGTCTACGAGCAGTACTTC
-,TRBV14,TRBD1,TRBJ2-7,CASSQAFTGTGMYEQYF,TGTGCCAGCAGCCAAGCATTTACCGGGACAGGGATGTACGAGCAGTACTTC
-,TRBV9,-,TRBJ1-2,CASSALGVDGYTF,TGTGCCAGCAGCGCCCTAGGGGTAGATGGCTACACCTTC
-,TRBV30,TRBD1,TRBJ1-6,CAWSVGGGQGDSPLHF,TGTGCCTGGAGTGTAGGGGGCGGACAGGGGGATTCACCCCTCCACTTT